The rows below give T cell receptor beta chains drawn from one sample of a study of post-analysis software for immune sequencing data. TCRdb used MiXCR to reprocess the PCR reads, holding one entry per CDR3 protein. The sample consists of fewer than 900,000 distinct CDR3 sequences, around 45% of them appearing once. Sequencing was carried out using blood. These receptors all come from a girl aged 5-17 years with multiple sclerosis. The CDR3 runs from the conserved cysteine through the conserved F or W. Each record gives: J gene, V gene, clone size, D gene, CDR3 protein, CDR3 DNA. The D gene is left open where the match is weak. Clone sizes are given selectively: once, few, many, or a class where the clone is expanded.

J: TRBJ2-5; V: TRBV20-1; size: .; D: .; CDR3: CCARDWANQETQYF; DNA: TGCTGTGCTAGAGATTGGGCTAACCAAGAGACCCAGTACTTC
J: TRBJ2-7; V: TRBV12-3/TRBV12-4; size: .; D: .; CDR3: CASSPGRPYEQYF; DNA: TGTGCCAGCAGCCCGGGGCGACCCTACGAGCAGTACTTC
J: TRBJ2-7; V: TRBV29-1; size: .; D: .; CDR3: CSVEFRGRGSYEQYF; DNA: TGCAGCGTTGAATTCCGGGGGCGCGGGTCCTACGAGCAGTACTTC
J: TRBJ1-2; V: TRBV4-1; size: .; D: .; CDR3: CASSQELFRGYGYTF; DNA: TGCGCCAGCAGCCAAGAACTCTTCCGGGGATATGGCTACACCTTC
J: TRBJ2-1; V: TRBV7-9; size: .; D: .; CDR3: CASSLSLVQDSEQFF; DNA: TGTGCCAGCAGCTTATCGCTAGTACAGGATAGTGAGCAGTTCTTC
J: TRBJ2-7; V: TRBV30; size: .; D: TRBD1; CDR3: CAWSRQGSYEQYF; DNA: TGTGCCTGGAGTCGACAGGGGTCCTACGAGCAGTACTTC
J: TRBJ2-3; V: TRBV20-1; size: few; D: .; CDR3: CSASVTSRTDTQYF; DNA: TGCAGTGCCAGCGTAACTTCCCGCACAGATACGCAGTATTTT
J: TRBJ2-1; V: TRBV30; size: .; D: TRBD2; CDR3: CAWSTAGGPYNEQFF; DNA: TGTGCCTGGAGCACAGCGGGGGGTCCCTACAATGAGCAGTTCTTC
J: TRBJ2-3; V: TRBV20-1; size: .; D: TRBD2; CDR3: CSAVLHSDGRLTDTQYF; DNA: TGCAGTGCCGTTCTACACTCCGACGGGAGGTTAACAGATACGCAGTATTTT
J: TRBJ2-7; V: TRBV20-1; size: few; D: TRBD2; CDR3: CSARGLGLADNYEQYF; DNA: TGCAGTGCTAGGGGTCTGGGACTAGCGGATAACTACGAGCAGTACTTC
J: TRBJ2-1; V: TRBV6-5; size: .; D: TRBD2; CDR3: CASRTGAGGNEQFF; DNA: TGTGCCAGCAGGACCGGGGCCGGGGGGAATGAGCAGTTCTTC
J: TRBJ2-1; V: TRBV7-9; size: .; D: .; CDR3: CASSLIREVGYNEQFF; DNA: TGTGCCAGCAGCCTTATAAGGGAGGTGGGCTACAATGAGCAGTTCTTC
J: TRBJ2-1; V: TRBV29-1; size: .; D: TRBD2; CDR3: CSVKLAGGYNEQFF; DNA: TGCAGCGTCAAACTAGCGGGGGGGTACAATGAGCAGTTCTTC
J: TRBJ2-2; V: TRBV4-3; size: few; D: .; CDR3: CASSQDLLGAGELFF; DNA: TGCGCCAGCAGCCAAGATCTATTAGGCGCCGGGGAGCTGTTTTTT
J: TRBJ2-3; V: TRBV10-2; size: .; D: .; CDR3: CASSESVTQYF; DNA: TGCGCCAGCAGTGAGTCGGTTACGCAGTATTTT
J: TRBJ2-7; V: TRBV20-1; size: few; D: .; CDR3: CSASNPPRGFSYEQYF; DNA: TGCAGTGCTAGTAATCCGCCGAGGGGGTTTTCCTACGAGCAGTACTTC